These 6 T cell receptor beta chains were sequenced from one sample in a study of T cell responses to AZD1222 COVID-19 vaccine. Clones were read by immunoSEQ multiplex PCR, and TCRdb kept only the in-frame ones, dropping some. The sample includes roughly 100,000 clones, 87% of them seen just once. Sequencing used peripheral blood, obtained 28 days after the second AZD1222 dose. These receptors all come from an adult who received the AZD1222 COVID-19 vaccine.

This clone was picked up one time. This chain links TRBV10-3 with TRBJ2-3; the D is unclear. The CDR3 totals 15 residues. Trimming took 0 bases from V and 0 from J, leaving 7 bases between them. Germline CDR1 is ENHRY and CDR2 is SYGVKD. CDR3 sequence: CAISESGGSTDTQYF. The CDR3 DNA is TGTGCCATCAGTGAGTCGGGCGGAAGCACAGATACGCAGTATTTT.

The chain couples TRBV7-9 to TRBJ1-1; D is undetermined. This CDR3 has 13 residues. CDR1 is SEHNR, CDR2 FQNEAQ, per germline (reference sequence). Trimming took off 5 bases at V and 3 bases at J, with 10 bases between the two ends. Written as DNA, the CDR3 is TGTGCCAGCAGCGTGGGCCCAGACACTGAAGCTTTCTTT. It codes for CASSVGPDTEAFF.

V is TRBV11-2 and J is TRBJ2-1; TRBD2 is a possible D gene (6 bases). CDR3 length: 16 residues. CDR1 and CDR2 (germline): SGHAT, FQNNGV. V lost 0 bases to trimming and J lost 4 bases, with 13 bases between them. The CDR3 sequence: CASSLDTGVVYNEQFF. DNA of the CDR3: TGTGCCAGCAGCTTAGATACGGGAGTGGTTTACAATGAGCAGTTCTTC.

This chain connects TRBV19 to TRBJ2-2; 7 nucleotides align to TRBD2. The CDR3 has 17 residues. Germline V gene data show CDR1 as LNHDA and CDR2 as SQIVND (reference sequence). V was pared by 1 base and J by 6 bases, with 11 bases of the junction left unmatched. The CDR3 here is CASSIVAGGSLAGELFF. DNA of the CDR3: TGTGCCAGTAGTATAGTTGCTGGCGGGAGTCTTGCCGGGGAGCTGTTTTTT. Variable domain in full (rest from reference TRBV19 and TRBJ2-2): DGGITQSPKYLFRKEGQNVTLSCEQNLNHDAMYWYRQDPGQGLRLIYYSQIVNDFQKGDIAEGYSVSREKKESFPLTVTSAQKNPTAFYLCASSIVAGGSLAGELFFGEGSRLTVL.

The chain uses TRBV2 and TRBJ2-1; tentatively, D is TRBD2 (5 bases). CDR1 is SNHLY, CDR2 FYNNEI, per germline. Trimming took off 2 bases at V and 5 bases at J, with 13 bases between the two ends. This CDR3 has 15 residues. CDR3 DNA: TGTGCCAGCAGTGAACCGCCCCCCGGGAACAATGAGCAGTTCTTC. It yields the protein CASSEPPPGNNEQFF.

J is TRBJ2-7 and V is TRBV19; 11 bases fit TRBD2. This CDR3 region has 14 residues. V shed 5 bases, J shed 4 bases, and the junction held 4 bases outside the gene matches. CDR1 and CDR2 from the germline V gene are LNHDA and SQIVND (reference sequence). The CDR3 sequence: CASSHTSGSYEQYF. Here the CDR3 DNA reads TGTGCCAGTAGTCATACTAGCGGGAGTTACGAGCAGTACTTC.